These 10 T cell receptor beta chains share one sample of origin, sequenced in a study of shared clonotypes between healthy human individuals (dated by TCRdb to the early 2020s). Library prep was done by the immunoSEQ multiplex PCR assay. TCRdb took this table from immuneACCESS and kept in-frame rearrangements with V and J called. Such tables lack part of the clones; where checked against another copy, unresolved V genes explain under half of the gap, and the rest is unexplained. Here the sample has roughly 1,000,000 clones; roughly 74% occur a single time. The ten largest clones represent about 0.52% of the sample. What was sequenced was memory CD4+ T cells from PBMCs. The sample's cell subset or site label, in plain terms: CD45RA-negative fraction. These receptors all come from a man aged 18-30 years in good health. Some clones in this sample may be carry-over from other donors' samples.

This clone has just a few counts. J is TRBJ1-1 and V is TRBV11-2; D perhaps matches TRBD1 (6 bases). The CDR3 covers 16 residues. The germline CDR1 and CDR2 sequences are SGHAT and FQNNGV. Trimming shortened V by 5 bases and J by 2 bases, and 18 bases separated the two germline ends. The CDR3 is CASSHSATGSNTEAFF. The CDR3 bases are TGTGCCAGCAGCCATTCCGCGACAGGAAGCAACACTGAAGCTTTCTTT.

The rearrangement links TRBV5-6 to TRBJ2-3, with D perhaps TRBD1 (6 bases). Germline-derived CDR1 and CDR2 are SGHDT and YYEEEE. V was shortened by 4 bases and J by 2 bases, with 11 bases between the two germline ends. The CDR3 length is 14 residues. CDR3 DNA: TGTGCCAGCAGCCCCGACAGGATCACAGATACGCAGTATTTT. It translates to CASSPDRITDTQYF.

This clone was seen more than once but under ten times. CDR3 sequence reads: CASSSRRLAGDTQYF. The DNA for the CDR3 is TGTGCCAGCAGTTCCCGTAGACTAGCGGGAGATACGCAGTATTTT. The rearrangement joins TRBV27 to TRBJ2-3, with TRBD2 matching 10 bases. Germline V gene data show CDR1 as MNHEY and CDR2 as SMNVEV (reference sequence). Trimming removed 4 bases from V and 5 bases from J; junction bases left unmatched: 6. The CDR3 spans 15 residues.

This clone came up many times. The chain joins TRBV11-2 to TRBJ2-7; D remains unclear. Germline-derived CDR1 and CDR2 are SGHAT and FQNNGV. Trimming took off 3 bases at V and 2 bases at J, with 5 bases between the two ends. This CDR3 region has 12 residues. CDR3 residues: CASSFGPYEQYF. The CDR3 DNA follows: TGTGCCAGCAGCTTCGGACCCTACGAGCAGTACTTC. The variable domain in full, with the rest retrieved from reference TRBV11-2 and TRBJ2-7, is EAGVAQSPRYKIIEKRQSVAFWCNPISGHATLYWYQQILGQGPKLLIQFQNNGVVDDSQLPKDRFSAERLKGVDSTLKIQPAKLEDSAVYLCASSFGPYEQYFGPGTRLTVT.

The chain combines TRBV11-3 with TRBJ2-3, with 13 bases lining up with TRBD2. V lost 5 bases and J lost 5; bases outside the gene matches: 7. This CDR3 region has 16 residues. Looked up from germline, CDR1 is SGHNT and CDR2 is YENEEA. CDR3 residues: CASSRRTSGGGDTQYF. CDR3 coding DNA: TGTGCCAGCAGCCGACGGACTAGCGGGGGAGGAGATACGCAGTATTTT.

This chain uses TRBV4-3 with TRBJ2-3; 7 bases line up with TRBD2. J was trimmed by 0 bases and V by 0 bases; bases with no gene match: 3. The length of the CDR3 is 16 residues. CDR1 LGHNA and CDR2 YSLEER come from the germline V gene. The CDR3: CASSQEVSGSTDTQYF. DNA for the CDR3: TGCGCCAGCAGCCAAGAGGTTAGCGGGAGCACAGATACGCAGTATTTT.

J is TRBJ1-1 and V is TRBV28; the D is unclear. In germline, CDR1 is MDHEN, CDR2 SYDVKM. The V gene lost 11 bases and the J gene lost 0 bases, with 19 bases spanning the gap. The CDR3 length is 15 residues. This CDR3 reads CALSGSKKMNTEAFF. Written as DNA, the CDR3 is TGTGCCCTATCGGGAAGCAAAAAGATGAACACTGAAGCTTTCTTT.

The chain couples TRBV18 to TRBJ2-5; TRBD1 aligns across 10 bases. J lost 4 bases, V lost 3 bases, and 5 bases had no gene match. There are 15 residues in the CDR3. Germline V gene sequence: CDR1 KGHSH, CDR2 LQKENI. The CDR3 protein is CASSPTGGASETQYF. The DNA for the CDR3 is TGTGCCAGCTCACCGACAGGGGGCGCGTCAGAGACCCAGTACTTC.

The V gene is TRBV4-3, the J gene TRBJ1-2; D call uncertain. The CDR3 contains 13 residues. Germline CDR1 and CDR2: LGHNA and YSLEER. Deletions cut 0 bases from V and 8 bases from J, with 10 bases between. This CDR3 is CASSQDGAGGYTF. The CDR3 DNA sequence: TGCGCCAGCAGCCAAGATGGAGCGGGCGGCTACACCTTC.

The rearrangement uses TRBV2 and TRBJ2-5; D is perhaps TRBD2 (5 bases). The V end was cut by 0 bases, the J end by 1 base, with 18 bases between. The germline gives CDR1 SNHLY, CDR2 FYNNEI. The CDR3 contains 18 residues. CDR3 DNA: TGTGCCAGCAGTGAAGCGCGTACGGCTAGCAGTCGCCAAGAGACCCAGTACTTC. It specifies CASSEARTASSRQETQYF.